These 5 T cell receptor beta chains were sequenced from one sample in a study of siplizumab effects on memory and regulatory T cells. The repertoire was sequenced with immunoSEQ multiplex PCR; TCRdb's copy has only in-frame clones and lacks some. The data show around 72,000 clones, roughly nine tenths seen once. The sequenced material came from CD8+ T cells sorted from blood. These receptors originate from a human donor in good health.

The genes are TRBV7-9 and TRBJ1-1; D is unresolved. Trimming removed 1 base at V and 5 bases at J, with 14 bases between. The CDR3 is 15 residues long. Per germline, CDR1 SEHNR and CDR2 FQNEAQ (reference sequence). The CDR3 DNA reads TGTGCCAGCAGCTTAGGTTGGGGAATAGAGACTGAAGCTTTCTTT. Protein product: CASSLGWGIETEAFF.

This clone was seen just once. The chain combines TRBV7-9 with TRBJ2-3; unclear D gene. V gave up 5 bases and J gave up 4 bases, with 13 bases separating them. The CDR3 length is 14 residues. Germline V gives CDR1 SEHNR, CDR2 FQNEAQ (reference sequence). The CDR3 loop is CASSPSNPADTQYF. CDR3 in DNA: TGTGCCAGCAGCCCCTCAAACCCCGCAGATACGCAGTATTTT.

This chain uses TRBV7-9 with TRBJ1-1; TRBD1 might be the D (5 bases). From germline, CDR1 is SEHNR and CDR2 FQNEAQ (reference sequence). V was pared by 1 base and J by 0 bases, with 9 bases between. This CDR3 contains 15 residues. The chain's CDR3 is CASSLGWGVNTEAFF. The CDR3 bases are TGTGCCAGCAGCTTAGGTTGGGGGGTGAACACTGAAGCTTTCTTT.

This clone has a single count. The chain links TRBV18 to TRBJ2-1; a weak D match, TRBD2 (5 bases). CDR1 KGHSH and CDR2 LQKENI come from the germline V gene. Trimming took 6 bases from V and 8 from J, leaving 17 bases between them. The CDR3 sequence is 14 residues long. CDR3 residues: CASSPEDPQDEQFF. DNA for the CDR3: TGTGCCAGCTCTCCGGAGGACCCCCAGGATGAGCAGTTCTTC.

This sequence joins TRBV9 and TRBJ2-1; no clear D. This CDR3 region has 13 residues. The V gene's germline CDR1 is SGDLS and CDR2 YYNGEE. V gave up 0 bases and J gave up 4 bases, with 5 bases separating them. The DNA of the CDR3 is TGTGCCAGCAGCGTAGATGGGTACAATGAGCAGTTCTTC. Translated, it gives CASSVDGYNEQFF.